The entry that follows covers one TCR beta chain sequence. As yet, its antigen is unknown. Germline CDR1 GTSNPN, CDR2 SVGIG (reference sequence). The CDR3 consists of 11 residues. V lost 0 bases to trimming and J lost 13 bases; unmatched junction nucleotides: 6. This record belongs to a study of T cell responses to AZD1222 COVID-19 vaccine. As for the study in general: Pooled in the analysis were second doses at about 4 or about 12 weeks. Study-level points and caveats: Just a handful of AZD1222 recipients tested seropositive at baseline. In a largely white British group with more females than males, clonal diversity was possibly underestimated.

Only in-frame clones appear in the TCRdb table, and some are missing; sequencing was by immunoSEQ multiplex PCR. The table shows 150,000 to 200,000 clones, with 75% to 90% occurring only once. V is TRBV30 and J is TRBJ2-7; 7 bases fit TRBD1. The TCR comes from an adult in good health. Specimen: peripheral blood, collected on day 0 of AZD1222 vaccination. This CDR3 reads CAWSVLGTAYF. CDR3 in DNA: TGTGCCTGGAGTGTTCTCGGGACAGCTTACTTC.